The entry below gives a single T cell receptor beta chain sequence along with its context. This clonotype appeared a few times. Its antigen remains unidentified. No per-base quality is available; no much larger clone lies one base away. The CDR3 contains 13 residues, cysteine and phenylalanine counted. Only CDR3 DNA is held: 39 bases, read in frame from base 1. Based on the germline V gene, the CDR1 and CDR2 sequences are SGHRS and YFSETQ. The V and J ends are trimmed by 6 bases and 1 base, leaving 10 bases between them. The data originate from a study of CD8+CD57+ T cells in acquired aplastic anemia (dated by TCRdb to between 2017 and 2018). Regarding the research as a whole: On average, sorted CD4+ and CD8+ cells yielded about 3 ug of extracted DNA, with a range of roughly 0.18 to 27.4 ug. A CD8+CD57+ expansion meant a frequency higher than the mean frequency seen in healthy subjects. Overall study outcomes, separate from this receptor: Around 30 CD8+ CDR3 sequences were found in both patients and controls but appeared to be highly expressed in patients and within the immunodominant clones of the patients. Between patients and healthy controls, no significant difference in CD8+ Simpson's diversity was found (P=0.060).

Genomic DNA was used as template for profiling of TCR beta VDJ combinations and CDR3 sequences. An Illumina HiSeq 2000 was used for TCR repertoire sequencing. The published analysis was carried out like this. Repertoires were assessed using TRBV/TRBJ rearrangement plots, CDR3 size and DJ length profiles, and Simpson's diversity index. The most abundant DNA sequence in the deep sequencing data was defined as the immunodominant clone. CDR3 amino acid sequences were screened for sharing across subjects and were compared with published repertoires and the VDJdb database. TCRdb reanalyzed the raw reads on its own, using fastp at Q25 for trimming and MiXCR for clone calling, and kept in-frame beta chains. Each CDR3 protein gets just one entry, which takes the most common genes and DNA from the rows behind it. Here the V and J calls rest on TCRdb's processing, not on the authors' analysis. The sample records 400,000 to 600,000 distinct CDR3 sequences, around a third of which are singletons. The ten largest clones add up to roughly 0.89% of the sample.

Patients chosen for sequencing had shown expansion of CD8+CD57+ cells by flow cytometry. Severe acquired aplastic anemia was diagnosed in all patients according to International Study of Aplastic Anemia and Agranulocytosis and Camitta criteria. No therapy had been received by the patients at the time of blood sampling. In the study, sorted CD4+ and CD8+ blood T cells from patients with severe aplastic anemia and from healthy subjects underwent deep sequencing of TCR repertoires. In the USA, patient enrollment took place under clinicaltrials.gov protocols 00001620, 01623167, 00001397, 00071045, 00081523 and 00961064. Ficoll-Paque density gradient centrifugation was used to isolate peripheral blood mononuclear cells. Before DNA extraction, CD4+ and CD8+ T cells were sorted by FACS or by magnetic beads.

The sequence links TRBV5-1 to TRBJ1-1; TRBD1 is perhaps the D gene, given 5 matching bases. The sequence was collected from a human donor with aplastic anemia. Source material: sorted CD4+, CD8+, or CD8+CD57+ T cells (not recorded which) from PBMCs. This receptor carries the CDR3 CASTLTGNTEAFF. The bases read TGCGCCAGCACCCTCACAGGGAACACTGAAGCTTTCTTT.